These 11 T cell receptor beta chains came from one sample sequenced in a study of T cell repertoires in cytomegalovirus infection (dated by TCRdb to the late 2010s). Sequencer: Illumina HiSeq 1500. TCRdb redid the processing of the public reads, applying fastp at Q25 and MiXCR, and retained in-frame beta chains. Rows with a matching CDR3 protein are joined into one entry that keeps the most common DNA and genes. Present in this sample are about 130,000 distinct CDR3 sequences, roughly 9% of which were seen just once. 10% of the sample goes to the ten largest clones. The sample consisted of PBMCs. The receptors come from a human donor in good health (CMV status not recorded). Some clones in this sample may be carry-over from other donors' samples.

This clonotype appeared many times. CDR3 region: CASSQTGRSGYTF. The CDR3 DNA reads as TGTGCCAGTAGCCAAACAGGGAGGAGTGGCTACACCTTC. The rearrangement joins TRBV19 to TRBJ1-2, with a weak D call TRBD1 (6 bases). Germline CDR1 LNHDA, CDR2 SQIVND (reference sequence). Trimming took 6 bases from V and 7 from J, leaving 15 bases between them. The CDR3 covers 13 residues.

This clonotype was seen ten or more times. The V and J genes are TRBV7-9 and TRBJ2-3, with TRBD2 matching over 7 bases. The J segment lost 0 bases and the V segment lost 2 bases, leaving 5 bases of the junction unmatched. The CDR3 is made up of 16 amino acids. Germline lookup yields CDR1 SEHNR and CDR2 FQNEAQ (reference sequence). For the CDR3, the DNA is TGTGCCAGCAGCTTATTAAAGCGGGGTAGCACAGATACGCAGTATTTT. This sequence encodes CASSLLKRGSTDTQYF.

There are many counts of this clonotype. The J gene is TRBJ2-5, the V gene TRBV7-2; D is possibly TRBD1 or TRBD2 (6 bases each). Trimming pared 2 bases from V and 5 bases from J, leaving 21 bases between. The V gene's germline CDR1 is SGHTA and CDR2 FQGNSA. The CDR3 covers 17 residues. Here the CDR3 DNA reads TGTGCCAGCAGCTTATTTCTAAATTGGGGGGCTGGGGAGACCCAGTACTTC. It specifies CASSLFLNWGAGETQYF.

This clonotype was observed many times. The gene calls are TRBV28 and TRBJ1-5; D gene ambiguous. This CDR3 is 16 amino acids long. Germline values: CDR1 MDHEN, CDR2 SYDVKM. V was pared by 3 bases and J by 4 bases, with 16 bases between. CDR3 sequence: CASSFADGRTNQPQHF. The CDR3 coding sequence is TGTGCCAGCAGTTTTGCCGACGGTCGAACTAATCAGCCCCAGCATTTT.

This clonotype occurred a few times. CDR3 bases: TGTGCCACCAGCAGCCGATCCACATGGAATACAGGGGGTGTCTCCTACGAGCAGTACTTC. Its protein product is CATSSRSTWNTGGVSYEQYF. This chain connects TRBV15 to TRBJ2-7; TRBD1 aligns across 8 bases. V trimming: 3 bases; J trimming: 0 bases; junction bases outside the gene matches: 19. The CDR3 covers 20 residues. Per the germline V gene, CDR1 is LNHNV and CDR2 is YYDKDF (reference sequence).

This clonotype was seen only a few times. The J gene is TRBJ2-1, the V gene TRBV4-2; 12 bases are shared with TRBD2. This CDR3 contains 17 residues. The V gene end was trimmed by 2 bases and the J gene end by 4 bases; junction bases not matched to a gene: 6. Germline V gene lookup returns CDR1 LGHNA and CDR2 YNFKEQ. This CDR3 is CASSQPSGLAGYNEQFF. CDR3 bases: TGTGCCAGCAGCCAACCTAGCGGACTAGCGGGATACAATGAGCAGTTCTTC.

The rearrangement uses TRBV20-1 and TRBJ1-4; D call uncertain. Germline CDR1 and CDR2: DFQATT and SNEGSKA (reference sequence). With 0 bases removed from V and 5 bases from J, the gap between germline ends came to 10 bases. The CDR3 consists of 14 residues. The CDR3 is CSARDVDGNEKLFF. CDR3 nucleotides: TGCAGTGCTAGAGATGTGGACGGGAATGAAAAACTGTTTTTT.

Ten or more counts support this clonotype. The chain joins TRBV5-1 to TRBJ2-7; the D call may be TRBD1 or TRBD2 (5 bases each). V shed 3 bases and J shed 5 bases, with 15 bases lying between them. Germline-derived CDR1 and CDR2 are SGHRS and YFSETQ. The CDR3 spans 14 residues. Here the CDR3 reads CASSSPGPGDEQYF. The CDR3 bases are TGCGCCAGCAGCTCGCCGGGACCTGGGGACGAGCAGTACTTC. The whole variable domain, remainder taken from reference TRBV5-1 and TRBJ2-7, is KAGVTQTPRYLIKTRGQQVTLSCSPISGHRSVSWYQQTPGQGLQFLFEYFSETQRNKGNFPGRFSGRQFSNSRSEMNVSTLELGDSALYLCASSSPGPGDEQYFGPGTRLTVT.

In its sample, this clonotype was seen many times. The V call is TRBV28, the J call TRBJ1-2; TRBD1 matches 9 bases. Unmatched junction bases numbered 8, after V lost 3 bases and J lost 6 bases. The CDR3 is 15 amino acids. Germline lookup yields CDR1 MDHEN and CDR2 SYDVKM. The CDR3 sequence is CASSLAPRQGDGYTF. Here the CDR3 DNA reads TGTGCCAGCAGTTTGGCGCCCCGACAGGGGGATGGCTACACCTTC.

This clonotype was seen only a few times. V is TRBV12-3 or TRBV12-4 and J is TRBJ1-1; no clear D gene. The CDR3 consists of 14 residues. The V gene lost 6 bases and the J gene lost 4 bases, with 15 bases spanning the gap. CDR3 sequence: CASRKGWVGTEAFF. The DNA of the CDR3 is TGTGCCAGCAGGAAGGGATGGGTCGGCACTGAAGCTTTCTTT.

The V call is TRBV20-1, the J call TRBJ1-6; D is undetermined. V lost 3 bases, J lost 13 bases, and 19 bases lay in between. The germline V gene has CDR1 DFQATT and CDR2 SNEGSKA (reference sequence). The CDR3 extends over 14 amino acids. The CDR3 spells CSASVGPGDYPLHF. The CDR3 DNA reads as TGCAGTGCTAGTGTTGGACCGGGAGATTATCCCCTCCACTTT.